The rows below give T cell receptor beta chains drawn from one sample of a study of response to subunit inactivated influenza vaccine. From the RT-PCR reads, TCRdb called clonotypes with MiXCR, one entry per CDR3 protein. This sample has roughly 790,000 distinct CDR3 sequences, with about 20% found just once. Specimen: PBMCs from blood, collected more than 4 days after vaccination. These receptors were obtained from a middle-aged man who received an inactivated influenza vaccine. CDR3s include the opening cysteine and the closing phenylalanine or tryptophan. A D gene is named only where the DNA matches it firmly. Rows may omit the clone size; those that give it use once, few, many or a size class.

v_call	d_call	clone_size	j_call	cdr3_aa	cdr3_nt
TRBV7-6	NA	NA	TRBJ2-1	CASSLEPTGNEQFF	TGTGCCAGCAGCTTAGAGCCTACCGGGAATGAGCAGTTCTTC
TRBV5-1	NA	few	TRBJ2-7	CASSSRGSTYEQYF	TGCGCCAGCAGCTCCCGGGGCTCAACCTACGAGCAGTACTTC
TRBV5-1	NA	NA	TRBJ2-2	CASSLDRPTGELFF	TGCGCCAGCAGCCTCGACAGGCCCACCGGGGAGCTGTTTTTT
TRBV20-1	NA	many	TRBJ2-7	CSARDLIGEQYF	TGCAGTGCTAGAGATTTGATCGGCGAGCAGTACTTC
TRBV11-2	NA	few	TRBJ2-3	CASSLVGQSTDTQYF	TGTGCCAGCAGCTTAGTAGGACAAAGCACAGATACGCAGTATTTT
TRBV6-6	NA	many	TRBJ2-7	CASSPIWYEQYF	TGTGCCAGCAGCCCCATCTGGTACGAGCAGTACTTC
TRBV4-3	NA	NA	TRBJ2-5	CASSQDYTVRQQETQYF	TGCGCCAGCAGCCAAGATTATACGGTTAGACAGCAAGAGACCCAGTACTTC
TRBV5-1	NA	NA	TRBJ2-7	CASSFPDGSYEQYF	TGCGCCAGCAGCTTCCCGGACGGCTCCTACGAGCAGTACTTC
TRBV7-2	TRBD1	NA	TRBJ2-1	CASSSPPGQVYNEQFF	TGTGCCAGCAGCTCCCCCCCGGGACAGGTGTACAATGAGCAGTTCTTC
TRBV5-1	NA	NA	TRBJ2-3	CASSHDRGLATDTQYF	TGCGCCAGCAGCCATGATAGGGGGTTGGCCACAGATACGCAGTATTTT
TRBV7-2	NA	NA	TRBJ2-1	CASSSGGREFF	TGTGCCAGCAGCTCCGGGGGTAGGGAGTTCTTC
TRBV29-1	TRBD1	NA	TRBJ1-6	CSVKTGRDNSPLHF	TGCAGCGTTAAGACAGGGCGGGATAATTCACCCCTCCACTTT
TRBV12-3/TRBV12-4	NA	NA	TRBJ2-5	CASSSRTHQETQYF	TGTGCCAGCAGTTCGAGGACGCACCAAGAGACCCAGTACTTC
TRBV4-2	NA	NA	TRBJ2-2	CASSQETSLAGELFF	TGTGCCAGCAGCCAAGAAACTAGCTTGGCCGGGGAGCTGTTTTTT
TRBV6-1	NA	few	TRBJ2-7	CASSEYSGGTYEQYF	TGTGCCAGCAGTGAATATAGTGGCGGCACCTACGAGCAGTACTTC
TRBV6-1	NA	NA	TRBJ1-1	CASSERLKAFF	TGTGCCAGCAGTGAGAGGTTGAAAGCTTTCTTT
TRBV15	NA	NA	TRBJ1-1	CATSSRSMNTEAFF	TGTGCCACCAGCTCCCGATCTATGAACACTGAAGCTTTCTTT
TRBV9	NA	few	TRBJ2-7	CASSVGSAAHEQYF	TGTGCCAGCAGCGTAGGAAGTGCCGCCCACGAGCAGTACTTC
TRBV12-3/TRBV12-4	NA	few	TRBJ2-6	CASSGPRGANVLTF	TGTGCCAGCAGTGGACCCCGTGGGGCCAACGTCCTGACTTTC
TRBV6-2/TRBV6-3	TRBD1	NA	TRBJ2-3	CASRHEGAASDTQYF	TGTGCCAGCAGACACGAGGGGGCAGCATCTGATACGCAGTATTTT
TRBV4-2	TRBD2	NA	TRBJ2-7	CASSQHSGSADEQYF	TGTGCCAGCAGCCAACACAGCGGGAGTGCCGACGAGCAGTACTTC
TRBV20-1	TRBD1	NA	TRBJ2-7	CSARTGERLGEQYF	TGCAGTGCTAGAACAGGGGAGAGATTGGGCGAGCAGTACTTC
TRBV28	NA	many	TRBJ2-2	CASRRGVGTGELFF	TGTGCCAGCAGGAGGGGAGTTGGTACCGGGGAGCTGTTTTTT
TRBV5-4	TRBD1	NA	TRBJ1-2	CASSSKQGAYGYTF	TGTGCCAGCAGCTCCAAACAGGGGGCCTATGGCTACACCTTC
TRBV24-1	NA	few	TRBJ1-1	CATRETDYTEAFF	TGTGCCACCAGAGAGACAGACTACACTGAAGCTTTCTTT
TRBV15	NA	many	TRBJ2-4	CATSPPGGILAKNIQYF	TGTGCCACCAGCCCCCCCGGGGGAATTTTAGCCAAAAACATTCAGTACTTC